The 20 T cell receptor beta chains below come from one sample, sequenced in a study of blood T cell repertoires in COVID-19. The data were produced by immunoSEQ multiplex PCR, yet TCRdb's version contains in-frame clones alone and is incomplete. The sample consists of 170,000 or so clones, 80% to 90% of them appearing once. The source material was PBMCs or T cells enriched from blood (not recorded which). The source of these receptors is a woman aged 18-29 years who had recovered from COVID-19.

The V gene is TRBV6-1, the J gene TRBJ1-6; the D gene is possibly TRBD1 (6 bases). V shed 4 bases and J shed 5 bases, with 15 bases lying between them. The CDR3 runs to 16 residues. Germline lookup yields CDR1 MNHNS and CDR2 SASEGT. The CDR3 DNA reads as TGTGCCAGCAGTGGCCGGACAGTACGGGATAATTCACCCCTCCACTTT. It yields the protein CASSGRTVRDNSPLHF.

The chain is built from TRBV30 and TRBJ1-2; D gene uncertain. The CDR3 consists of 13 residues. Germline V gene data show CDR1 as GTSNPN and CDR2 as SVGIG (reference sequence). Trimming took off 0 bases at V and 6 bases at J, with 11 bases between the two ends. The CDR3 coding sequence is TGTGCCTGGAGTGTATGGGCAGCCGATGGCTACACCTTC. Translation gives CAWSVWAADGYTF.

This rearrangement joins TRBV6-5 to TRBJ2-7; 9 positions match TRBD2. Germline V gene data show CDR1 as MNHEY and CDR2 as SVGAGI. The CDR3 consists of 14 residues. J was trimmed by 2 bases and V by 8 bases; bases with no gene match: 7. CDR3 DNA sequence: TGTGCCAGCGGGGTAGCGGGGGAGCCCTACGAGCAGTACTTC. Residues: CASGVAGEPYEQYF.

Only a few counts were recorded for this clone. V usage is TRBV5-1 and J usage is TRBJ2-3; 12 nucleotides match TRBD2. Per germline, CDR1 SGHRS and CDR2 YFSETQ. With V trimmed by 5 bases and J by 4 bases, 5 bases remained unmatched. The CDR3 spans 15 residues. The CDR3 DNA is TGCGCCAGCAGATTGACTAGCGGGAGATCAGATACGCAGTATTTT. Amino acid sequence: CASRLTSGRSDTQYF.

On this clone itself: Additional DNA sequences in this sample encode the identical CDR3. V usage is TRBV5-8 and J usage is TRBJ1-5; D gene ambiguous. This CDR3 is built from 12 residues. Germline V gene data show CDR1 as SGHTS and CDR2 as YDEGEE. V was shortened by 2 bases and J by 6 bases, with 6 bases between the two germline ends. DNA of the CDR3: TGTGCCAGCAGCTTCCGGGGTCAGCCCCAGCATTTT. It specifies CASSFRGQPQHF.

The rearrangement uses TRBV5-8 and TRBJ1-2; D is undetermined. The V gene lost 9 bases and the J gene lost 2 bases, with 8 bases spanning the gap. The CDR3 is 11 amino acids. Germline CDR1 and CDR2: SGHTS and YDEGEE. The CDR3 bases are TGTGCCAAAGGACTGAACTATGGCTACACCTTC. This encodes CAKGLNYGYTF.

The V gene is TRBV2, the J gene TRBJ2-1, with 7 positions matching TRBD2. The trim removed 6 bases at V and 0 bases at J, leaving 14 bases unmatched. Germline CDR1 SNHLY, CDR2 FYNNEI. This CDR3 comprises 18 residues. Here the CDR3 reads CASRTSSGGTSSYNEQFF. CDR3 in DNA: TGTGCCAGCAGAACCTCTAGCGGAGGGACGAGCTCCTACAATGAGCAGTTCTTC.

This chain links TRBV5-4 with TRBJ2-7; 8 bases match TRBD2. Germline assignment: CDR1 SGHNT and CDR2 YYREEE (reference sequence). V lost 4 bases, J lost 0 bases, and 6 bases stayed unmatched. This CDR3 region has 15 residues. CDR3 protein: CASSPGGALSYEQYF. Here the CDR3 DNA reads TGTGCCAGCAGCCCGGGGGGGGCCCTCTCCTACGAGCAGTACTTC.

The rearrangement uses TRBV4-2 and TRBJ2-1, with 11 bases fitting TRBD2. Trimming took 0 bases from V and 5 from J; bases not matched to a gene: 3. The CDR3 runs 16 residues. Germline V gene data show CDR1 as LGHNA and CDR2 as YNFKEQ. CDR3 nucleotides: TGTGCCAGCAGCCAAGACGGACTAGCGGGCGACAATGAGCAGTTCTTC. Its protein product is CASSQDGLAGDNEQFF.

The V call is TRBV21-1, the J call TRBJ1-6; TRBD1, the table's D call, was not compared with the DNA. TRBV21-1 counts as a pseudogene. The CDR3 runs 22 residues. CDR3 region: CASFPALSWGVRTGFFSSPLHF. CDR3 nucleotide sequence: TGTGCCAGCTTCCCCGCTCTTTCGTGGGGGGTACGGACAGGGTTTTTCTCCTCACCCCTCCACTTT.

The gene calls are TRBV2 and TRBJ2-7; 9 bases line up with TRBD1. The V gene end was trimmed by 7 bases and the J gene end by 4 bases; junction bases not matched to a gene: 8. The V gene's germline CDR1 is SNHLY and CDR2 FYNNEI. This CDR3 is built from 14 residues. The chain's CDR3 is CASIPPDRGYEQYF. CDR3 DNA sequence: TGTGCCAGCATTCCTCCGGACAGGGGATACGAGCAGTACTTC.

The chain carries TRBV9 and TRBJ2-4; 8 bases align to TRBD1. The trim removed 4 bases at V and 7 bases at J, leaving 4 bases unmatched. Germline CDR1 SGDLS, CDR2 YYNGEE. This CDR3 spans 13 amino acids. The chain's CDR3 is CASSQTGDNIQYF. Here the CDR3 DNA reads TGTGCCAGCAGCCAGACAGGGGATAACATTCAGTACTTC.

This clone was seen more than once but under ten times. The chain carries TRBV12-3 or TRBV12-4 and TRBJ1-1, with no clear D. This CDR3 has 13 amino acids. V gave up 7 bases and J gave up 0 bases, with 9 bases separating them. CDR3 sequence (DNA): TGTGCCAGCACAAAGAGGATGAACACTGAAGCTTTCTTT. The encoded protein is CASTKRMNTEAFF.

The DNA for the CDR3 is TGTGCCAGCAGCTTAACGGGACAGGGAGGCATAGAGACCCAGTACTTC. It specifies CASSLTGQGGIETQYF. The chain recombines TRBV7-3 with TRBJ2-5, with 9 bases aligning to TRBD1. The CDR3 runs to 16 residues. In germline, CDR1 is SGHTA, CDR2 FQGTGA. V gave up 0 bases and J gave up 4 bases; unmatched junction bases: 6. Together with reference TRBV7-3 and TRBJ2-5, the CDR3 gives the full variable domain: GAGVSQTPSNKVTEKGKYVELRCDPISGHTALYWYRQSLGQGPEFLIYFQGTGAADDSGLPNDRFFAVRPEGSVSTLKIQRTERGDSAVYLCASSLTGQGGIETQYFGPGTRLLVL.

V and J are TRBV6-4 and TRBJ1-2, with D perhaps matching TRBD1 (5 bases). V was shortened by 2 bases and J by 8 bases, with 15 bases between the two germline ends. The CDR3 length is 14 residues. The V gene's germline CDR1 is MRHNA and CDR2 SNTAGT. DNA of the CDR3: TGTGCCAGCAGTGACAGGCCGGGGGTAGGAGGCTACACCTTC. The encoded protein is CASSDRPGVGGYTF.

The V gene is TRBV7-8, the J gene TRBJ1-5, with D unclear. Between the trimmed V and J ends, which lost 1 base and 6 bases, there was a span of 7 bases. The CDR3 is 13 residues long. CDR1 and CDR2 from the germline V gene are SGHVS and FQNEAQ. The CDR3 region has the DNA TGTGCCAGCAGCTTAGACCAGGCTCAGCCCCAGCATTTT. Encoded protein: CASSLDQAQPQHF.

The chain links TRBV3-1 (or the pseudogene TRBV3-2) to TRBJ2-2, with 13 bases matching TRBD2. Germline assignment: CDR1 LGHDT and CDR2 YNNKEL (reference sequence). The length of the CDR3 is 20 residues. The J segment lost 6 bases and the V segment lost 3 bases, leaving 16 bases of the junction unmatched. In DNA, the CDR3 is TGTGCCAGCAGCCAGACCTTTGGACTAGCGGGAGTCGGAAGGGCCGGGGAGCTGTTTTTT. Amino acids: CASSQTFGLAGVGRAGELFF.

The CDR3: CASSPGGNTEAFF. CDR3 nucleotide sequence: TGTGCCAGCAGTCCAGGGGGGAACACTGAAGCTTTCTTT. The rearrangement joins TRBV28 to TRBJ1-1, with 7 nucleotides matching TRBD1. CDR1 and CDR2 (germline): MDHEN, SYDVKM. The CDR3 has 13 amino acids. Trimming took 5 bases from V and 1 from J; bases not matched to a gene: 1.

The V call is TRBV27, the J call TRBJ1-2; D remains unclear. Trimming shortened V by 3 bases and J by 2 bases, and 10 bases separated the two germline ends. The CDR3 runs to 14 residues. CDR1 is MNHEY and CDR2 is SMNVEV in the germline V gene (reference sequence). CDR3 DNA: TGTGCCAGCAGTTTCGGCAGGCAAAACTATGGCTACACCTTC. Its translation: CASSFGRQNYGYTF.

V usage is TRBV2 and J usage is TRBJ1-4, with D possibly TRBD1 on 5 matching bases. V lost 7 bases and J 8 bases, leaving 17 bases between the germline ends. Germline V gene sequence: CDR1 SNHLY, CDR2 FYNNEI. The CDR3 loop spans 14 amino acids. CDR3 in DNA: TGTGCCAGCACCGTCGGGGGAAGTAGCGAAAAACTGTTTTTT. Amino acid sequence: CASTVGGSSEKLFF.